The T cell receptor beta chain under discussion was sequenced for a study of blood T cell repertoires in COVID-19 (dated by TCRdb to 2019 to 2021). Describing the broader study: Samples covering the acute and convalescent phases of COVID-19 were provided by collaborators in the United States, Italy and Spain. The material from the prospective study consisted of cDNA or gDNA derived from T cells, B-cell-depleted T cells, or PBMCs. Samples came from the ongoing ImmuneRACE study (first 160 participants) plus 1,254 subjects from 6 global collaborators. Sample metadata almost always included a de-identified subject ID, COVID-19 status, age in years and sex. Where HLA class I and class II types were available, the types were taken from metadata supplied by the sample provider, not from assay-based typing. The repertoires were made available in a free public database intended to serve as a resource for research on the immune response to SARS-CoV-2. Deeply sampled blood TCRbeta repertoires from subjects exposed to, actively infected with, or recovered from COVID-19 were included in the dataset.

From a lookup of the germline V gene (reference sequence), CDR1 and CDR2 are DFQATT and SNEGSKA. Between the V and J ends, shortened by 3 bases and 6 bases respectively, the junction contains 13 bases. The CDR3 measures 13 amino acids from cysteine to phenylalanine. The DNA shown is the 39-base CDR3, in frame from base 1. On the study overall, not on this receptor specifically: How much clinical and demographic metadata was included differed by source and by participant, and the metadata was provided uncurated.

Whole blood was collected in K2EDTA tubes by collaborating institutions according to the institutions' own protocols. For TCRbeta analysis, collaborators shipped samples as frozen whole blood, isolated PBMCs, or DNA extracted from either of those sample types. TCRbeta CDR3 regions were amplified from genomic DNA using the immunoSEQ Assay, a bias-controlled multiplex PCR. The authors processed their data as follows. Within the assay, amplification of reference gene primers was used to estimate how many nucleated cells each sample contained. Sequence reads were collapsed and filtered to measure the absolute abundance of every unique TCRbeta CDR3 rearrangement. Productive Simpson clonality was computed per sample as the square root of Simpson's diversity index over productive rearrangements. TCRdb mirrors the immuneACCESS table, restricted to in-frame sequences. Some clones are absent from its copies; in checked studies, under half trace to an unresolved V gene, and the reason for the others is unknown. For V, J and clone size, that table is used; D and trimming come from the DNA. In all, the sample holds some 110,000 clones, and 65% to 80% of those were seen once. Together, the top ten hold roughly a fifth of the sample.

Points on this clone: The specificity of this receptor is unknown. Base-call qualities are not available, and no considerably larger clone is one nucleotide away.

This sequence was found in an older woman with acute or convalescent COVID-19. Material for sequencing was peripheral blood. The V and J segments used are TRBV20-1 and TRBJ2-3; TRBD1 is a weak D gene call, 5 bases matching. The CDR3 reads as follows: CSASSQGMDTQYF. DNA sequence: TGCAGTGCTAGTAGTCAGGGAATGGATACGCAGTATTTT.